The T cell receptor (beta chain) under discussion was sequenced for a study of T cells in Graves' hyperthyroidism and ophthalmopathy. Across the study: Initial diagnosis, before any treatment, was when peripheral blood was collected.

TCR beta CDR3 sequences were amplified from RNA transcripts. In the first-round RT-PCR of the TCR CDR3, the HTBI primer set was used. TCRdb re-called the multiplex PCR reads through MiXCR, storing one row per CDR3 protein. This table holds more than 650,000 distinct CDR3 sequences, about 15% found once. This clonotype was detected only a few times. Its antigen is not identified. This CDR3 has 14 residues. Trimming removed 1 base from V and 5 bases from J, with 9 bases in between. Germline V gene data show CDR1 as LNHDA and CDR2 as SQIVND (reference sequence). Study findings and constraints: From stable hyperthyroidism, ophthalmopathy was set apart by a 13 V-J model. Blood also showed most of the thyroid clonotypes that were expanded above 0.001.

The receptor comes from a woman in her late teens or twenties with Graves' hyperthyroidism. Material for sequencing was blood. The V call is TRBV19, the J call TRBJ2-1; D ambiguous. Written as DNA, the CDR3 is TGTGCCAGTAGTATAGGGGGAAGGGACAATGAGCAGTTCTTC. Encoded protein: CASSIGGRDNEQFF.